Presented here are 5 T cell receptor beta chains from one specimen sequenced in a study of Ad26.COV2.S vaccination and SARS-CoV-2 variants. Treatment described: roughly 19 received Ad26.COV2.S at low or high dose, single or two shots; about 5 received placebo; per-sample allocation not given. Collection of samples fell on day 63 after the first vaccine or placebo injection. Sequencing was performed with immunoSEQ multiplex PCR; in TCRdb, only in-frame clones are kept and a portion is missing. The sample carries 400,000 to 450,000 clones, around 90% recorded once. The sample here was peripheral blood, taken in a trial of Ad26.COV2.S vaccine versus placebo. Receptors originate from a person aged 18-60 years who received the Ad26.COV2.S COVID-19 vaccine or a placebo.

This clone was recorded a few times. CDR3: CASSLVAGAENQPQHF. The CDR3 nucleotides are TGTGCCAGCAGCTTAGTAGCTGGGGCAGAAAATCAGCCCCAGCATTTT. The chain uses TRBV7-9 and TRBJ1-5; weak D call: TRBD1 (5 bases). Between the trimmed V and J ends, which lost 1 base and 4 bases, there was a span of 14 bases. The CDR3 has 16 amino acids. CDR1 SEHNR and CDR2 FQNEAQ come from the germline V gene (reference sequence). The full variable domain, its missing parts supplied by reference TRBV7-9 and TRBJ1-5, is DTGVSQNPRHKITKRGQNVTFRCDPISEHNRLYWYRQTLGQGPEFLTYFQNEAQLEKSRLLSDRFSAERPKGSFSTLEIQRTEQGDSAMYLCASSLVAGAENQPQHFGDGTRLSIL.

The rearrangement joins TRBV15 to TRBJ1-5, with a possible D match to TRBD1 (6 bases). The germline gives CDR1 LNHNV, CDR2 YYDKDF (reference sequence). The ends were cut back, 3 bases at V and 4 bases at J, with 13 bases in the middle. The CDR3 is 15 residues long. CDR3 coding DNA: TGTGCCACCAGCAGGCGATCGGACAGAAATCAGCCCCAGCATTTT. Its protein is CATSRRSDRNQPQHF.

The chain employs TRBV27 and TRBJ2-3; 9 positions match TRBD1. V gave up 3 bases and J gave up 2 bases; unmatched junction bases: 3. The germline CDR1 and CDR2 sequences are MNHEY and SMNVEV (reference sequence). The CDR3 length is 15 residues. The CDR3 spells CASSFGTGYTDTQYF. The CDR3 DNA reads as TGTGCCAGCAGTTTTGGGACAGGGTACACAGATACGCAGTATTTT.

The rearrangement links TRBV7-9 to TRBJ2-2; D assignment may be TRBD1 or TRBD2 (6 bases each). Deletions cut 3 bases from V and 0 bases from J, with 14 bases between. CDR3 size: 17 residues. CDR1 is SEHNR and CDR2 is FQNEAQ in the germline V gene (reference sequence). CDR3 region: CASSFPLGGANTGELFF. Written as DNA, the CDR3 is TGTGCCAGCAGCTTCCCCTTGGGGGGCGCGAACACCGGGGAGCTGTTTTTT.

The chain employs TRBV5-4 and TRBJ2-1, with D maybe TRBD2 (6 bases). Trimming cost V 3 bases and J 4 bases, with 20 bases left between them. Germline loops: CDR1 SGHNT, CDR2 YYREEE (reference sequence). This CDR3 spans 17 amino acids. The CDR3, as DNA: TGTGCCAGCAGCTCGGGGGTTGTGGGGCGAACGTACAATGAGCAGTTCTTC. Translated: CASSSGVVGRTYNEQFF. The entire variable domain, with the rest obtained from reference TRBV5-4 and TRBJ2-1, is as follows: ETGVTQSPTHLIKTRGQQVTLRCSSQSGHNTVSWYQQALGQGPQFIFQYYREEENGRGNFPPRFSGLQFPNYSSELNVNALELDDSALYLCASSSGVVGRTYNEQFFGPGTRLTVL.